This TCR beta chain stems from a study of T cells after yellow fever vaccination. Whole-study findings and limits: Clones from primary vaccination mostly reappeared after the booster (roughly 95% CD4, over 85% CD8). FACS-sorted repertoires might harbor abundant contaminating clonotypes from the bulk population. Weaker overall, the secondary response nonetheless peaked faster (day 5 versus 15).

5'RACE template switching added a universal primer site and UMIs to TCR cDNA. TCRdb re-analysed the 5' RACE reads in MiXCR, keeping a single row per CDR3 protein. Found here are hundreds of thousands of distinct CDR3 sequences, about 8.7% of them singletons; the top ten hold approximately 18%. The V and J ends lost 3 bases and 4 bases respectively, with 9 bases between them. Germline values: CDR1 SNHLY, CDR2 FYNNEI. The CDR3 has 13 amino acids. This clonotype was counted between two and nine times. Its antigen is undetermined. This sequence originates from a young man who received the YFV17D yellow fever vaccine. This material consisted of PBMCs, taken on the day of the first yellow fever vaccination. The chain is built from TRBV2 and TRBJ1-2; D not resolved. CDR3 sequence: CASSEVKSYGYTF. CDR3 in DNA: TGTGCCAGCAGTGAGGTGAAGAGCTATGGCTACACCTTC.